A single sample gave rise to the 28 T cell receptor beta chains below, sequenced in a study of blood T cell repertoires in COVID-19. The method was immunoSEQ multiplex PCR; TCRdb's version includes in-frame clones alone and lacks a portion of them. There are under 300,000 clones in the sample; more than 75% occur only once, and roughly 2% lies in the top ten. Input material: PBMCs or T cells enriched from blood (not recorded which). The receptors were gathered from a woman aged 60 to 75 in a cohort exposed to, infected with or recovered from COVID-19 (not recorded which).

This clone is a singleton in its sample. This chain connects TRBV15 to TRBJ1-4, with D tentatively TRBD1 (6 bases). CDR3 length equals 15 residues. Germline V CDR1 and CDR2: LNHNV, YYDKDF (reference sequence). Trimming left V 0 bases short and J 8 bases short, with 13 bases between. The CDR3 DNA reads as TGTGCCACCAGCAGAGATCCGGCAGGGACAGAAAAACTGTTTTTT. Translating it yields CATSRDPAGTEKLFF.

The chain has TRBV27 and TRBJ2-4; 9 bases agree with TRBD1. This CDR3 spans 15 amino acids. V was clipped by 4 bases and J by 3 bases; unmatched bases: 4. The germline gives CDR1 MNHEY, CDR2 SMNVEV (reference sequence). CDR3 in DNA: TGTGCCAGCAGTTCCCTGGGACAGGGCAAAAACATTCAGTACTTC. As protein: CASSSLGQGKNIQYF.

The chain couples TRBV28 to TRBJ1-5, with 8 positions matching TRBD1. Germline trimming cut 4 bases from V and 3 bases from J; bases unmatched to any gene: 5. The length of the CDR3 is 15 residues. CDR1 MDHEN and CDR2 SYDVKM come from the germline V gene. As DNA, the CDR3 is TGTGCCAGCAGTTCCCGACAGGGGAACAATCAGCCCCAGCATTTT. It encodes CASSSRQGNNQPQHF.

The V gene is TRBV13, the J gene TRBJ1-2, with 9 bases identical to TRBD1. V was pared by 6 bases and J by 8 bases, with 7 bases of the junction left unmatched. The V gene's germline CDR1 is PRHDT and CDR2 FYEKMQ (reference sequence). The CDR3 consists of 13 residues. CDR3 in DNA: TGTGCCAGCAGACATACAGGGGGCGTCGGCTACACCTTC. It translates to CASRHTGGVGYTF.

The gene calls are TRBV5-1 and TRBJ2-1; the match to TRBD2 covers 13 bases. The V gene's germline CDR1 is SGHRS and CDR2 YFSETQ. V trimming: 6 bases; J trimming: 6 bases; junction bases outside the gene matches: 9. The CDR3 totals 16 residues. The CDR3 loop is CASTGPGLAGFNEQFF. The CDR3 region has the DNA TGCGCCAGCACCGGACCGGGACTAGCGGGATTCAATGAGCAGTTCTTC. Drawing the rest from reference TRBV5-1 and TRBJ2-1, the complete variable domain is KAGVTQTPRYLIKTRGQQVTLSCSPISGHRSVSWYQQTPGQGLQFLFEYFSETQRNKGNFPGRFSGRQFSNSRSEMNVSTLELGDSALYLCASTGPGLAGFNEQFFGPGTRLTVL.

The CDR3: CASSSGVPQFF. CDR3 bases: TGTGCCAGTTCTAGCGGGGTCCCCCAGTTCTTC. The J gene is TRBJ2-1, the V gene TRBV12-3 or TRBV12-4; 9 nucleotides align to TRBD2. V was clipped by 9 bases and J by 13 bases; unmatched bases: 7. The CDR3 length is 11 residues.

The chain carries TRBV10-1 and TRBJ2-7; TRBD2 matches at 9 bases. The V gene's germline CDR1 is WNHNN and CDR2 SYGVQD (reference sequence). V trimming: 4 bases; J trimming: 6 bases; junction bases outside the gene matches: 7. The CDR3 length is 14 residues. The CDR3 loop is CASSVSSGNGEQYF. The CDR3 DNA follows: TGCGCCAGCAGTGTCTCTAGCGGGAATGGCGAGCAGTACTTC.

The CDR3 reads CASSAIGGADYEQYF. For the CDR3, the DNA is TGTGCCAGCAGCGCCATAGGTGGGGCAGACTACGAGCAGTACTTC. The chain uses TRBV6-4 and TRBJ2-7; a possible D gene is TRBD1 (5 bases). The length of the CDR3 is 15 residues. Germline CDR1 MRHNA, CDR2 SNTAGT. The V end was cut by 6 bases, the J end by 3 bases, with 18 bases between.

CDR3 loop: CASSHTGSNQPQHF. The CDR3 DNA follows: TGTGCCAGTAGTCATACAGGGAGCAATCAGCCCCAGCATTTT. This chain connects TRBV19 to TRBJ1-5; D is perhaps TRBD1 (6 bases). Germline V gives CDR1 LNHDA, CDR2 SQIVND (reference sequence). The V and J ends lost 5 bases and 1 base respectively, with 9 bases between them. CDR3 length equals 14 residues.

The CDR3 here is CASSLMDRAYEQFF. In nucleotides, the CDR3 is TGCGCCAGCAGCTTGATGGACAGGGCGTATGAGCAGTTCTTC. The V call is TRBV5-1, the J call TRBJ2-1, with TRBD1 identical over 8 bases. Germline V gene lookup returns CDR1 SGHRS and CDR2 YFSETQ. There are 14 residues in the CDR3. V shed 1 base and J 8 bases; nucleotides not matched to a gene: 5.

V and J are TRBV15 and TRBJ1-5, with 9 bases lining up with TRBD1. From germline, CDR1 is LNHNV and CDR2 YYDKDF (reference sequence). This CDR3 is 14 amino acids long. V dropped 6 bases and J dropped 2; count of bases not matched to a gene: 2. The CDR3 DNA reads as TGTGCCACCAGGGGACAGGGAGGCAATCAGCCCCAGCATTTT. Translating gives CATRGQGGNQPQHF. Combining the CDR3 with reference TRBV15 and TRBJ1-5 gives the whole variable domain DAMVIQNPRYQVTQFGKPVTLSCSQTLNHNVMYWYQQKSSQAPKLLFHYYDKDFNNEADTPDNFQSRRPNTSFCFLDIRSPGLGDTAMYLCATRGQGGNQPQHFGDGTRLSIL.

The chain recombines TRBV19 with TRBJ2-3, with D maybe TRBD2 (6 bases). The V gene lost 3 bases and the J gene lost 0 bases, with 10 bases spanning the gap. Germline assignment: CDR1 LNHDA and CDR2 SQIVND (reference sequence). This CDR3 has 15 residues. The DNA of the CDR3 is TGTGCCAGTAGTATGGGACTTACTAGCACAGATACGCAGTATTTT. Protein sequence: CASSMGLTSTDTQYF.

This rearrangement joins TRBV3-1 (or the pseudogene TRBV3-2) to TRBJ2-3, with D uncertain. Deletions cut 6 bases from V and 5 bases from J, with 15 bases between. The CDR3 sequence is 14 residues long. The germline CDR1 and CDR2 sequences are LGHDT and YNNKEL (reference sequence). Written as DNA, the CDR3 is TGTGCCAGCAGACCCGACACAACCCGAGATACGCAGTATTTT. Its protein product is CASRPDTTRDTQYF.

This chain links TRBV28 with TRBJ1-5, with TRBD1 as a possible D gene (5 bases). Germline V lookup: CDR1 MDHEN, CDR2 SYDVKM. The CDR3 contains 15 residues. Deletions cut 6 bases from V and 4 bases from J, with 16 bases between. CDR3 sequence (DNA): TGTGCCAGCAGGGCAGGGTATGGCCCTAATCAGCCCCAGCATTTT. This encodes CASRAGYGPNQPQHF. The whole variable domain, filled in from reference TRBV28 and TRBJ1-5, reads DVKVTQSSRYLVKRTGEKVFLECVQDMDHENMFWYRQDPGLGLRLIYFSYDVKMKEKGDIPEGYSVSREKKERFSLILESASTNQTSMYLCASRAGYGPNQPQHFGDGTRLSIL.

This clone was counted once. The chain employs TRBV10-3 and TRBJ2-1, with D possibly matching TRBD2 (6 bases). The ends were cut back, 10 bases at V and 0 bases at J, with 16 bases in the middle. CDR1 is ENHRY and CDR2 is SYGVKD in the germline V gene. This CDR3 is built from 15 residues. The CDR3 loop reads CATMLAPSSYNEQFF. The DNA for the CDR3 is TGTGCCACTATGCTAGCGCCCAGCTCCTACAATGAGCAGTTCTTC.

The V and J genes are TRBV30 and TRBJ2-3; weak D call: TRBD1 (5 bases). The CDR3 is made up of 13 amino acids. Germline CDR1 reads GTSNPN; CDR2 reads SVGIG (reference sequence). V was clipped by 3 bases and J by 2 bases, with 9 bases between them. CDR3 sequence reads: CAWSRQTTDTQYF. CDR3 coding DNA: TGTGCCTGGAGCCGACAGACCACAGATACGCAGTATTTT.

The chain uses TRBV6-2 or TRBV6-3 and TRBJ2-7, with a possible D match to TRBD1 (6 bases). V shed 4 bases and J shed 3 bases, with 16 bases lying between them. The V gene's germline CDR1 is MNHEY and CDR2 SVGEGT. The CDR3 spans 15 residues. The CDR3 nucleotides are TGTGCCAGCAGTTCCACGGACAGATACTTCTACGAGCAGTACTTC. Residues: CASSSTDRYFYEQYF.

CDR3 DNA: TGTGCCAGCACCTCAGACAGGGTGGGCTCTGGAAACACCATATATTTT. Encoded protein: CASTSDRVGSGNTIYF. The J gene is TRBJ1-3, the V gene TRBV7-9; 7 bases match TRBD1. This CDR3 contains 16 residues. J gave up 0 bases and V 7 bases, and 9 bases lay outside the gene matches. In germline, CDR1 is SEHNR, CDR2 FQNEAQ (reference sequence).

The chain combines TRBV1 with TRBJ2-5; TRBD2 is the table's D call, not checked against the DNA. TRBV1 is an annotated pseudogene. The CDR3 length is 19 residues. The CDR3 coding sequence is TGCACCAGCAGCCAAGATCTGAGAACTAGCGGGAGTGGTGGAGAGACCCAGTACTTC. It encodes CTSSQDLRTSGSGGETQYF.

CDR3 in amino acids: CASSGQDSYNEQFF. The CDR3 nucleotides are TGTGCCAGCAGTGGACAGGACTCCTACAATGAGCAGTTCTTC. The J gene is TRBJ2-1, the V gene TRBV5-6; 7 bases agree with TRBD1. The CDR3 has 14 residues. Germline assignment: CDR1 SGHDT and CDR2 YYEEEE. The V and J ends lost 5 bases and 0 bases, in that order; junction bases with no gene match: 2. Complete variable domain (other parts from reference TRBV5-6 and TRBJ2-1): DAGVTQSPTHLIKTRGQQVTLRCSPKSGHDTVSWYQQALGQGPQFIFQYYEEEERQRGNFPDRFSGHQFPNYSSELNVNALLLGDSALYLCASSGQDSYNEQFFGPGTRLTVL.

This chain links TRBV19 with TRBJ2-7, with 9 bases that match TRBD1. This CDR3 is 14 amino acids long. Losses at the gene ends were 3 bases for V and 1 base for J; bases not matched to a gene: 1. Germline CDR1 reads LNHDA; CDR2 reads SQIVND (reference sequence). The CDR3 here is CASSMDRGSYEQYF. The CDR3 DNA reads TGTGCCAGTAGTATGGACAGGGGTTCCTACGAGCAGTACTTC.

The chain has TRBV2 and TRBJ1-5; D is perhaps TRBD1 (5 bases). The CDR3 is 14 residues long. The germline gives CDR1 SNHLY, CDR2 FYNNEI. Between the trimmed V and J ends, which lost 8 bases and 3 bases, there was a span of 14 bases. The CDR3 coding sequence is TGTGCCAGCCAACCCCGGGACTACAATCAGCCCCAGCATTTT. It codes for CASQPRDYNQPQHF.

This clone was counted once. At one end the junction does not follow the germline gene, possibly because of a read error. The genes are TRBV9 and TRBJ2-7, with 8 bases lining up with TRBD2. CDR1 and CDR2 from the germline V gene are SGDLS and YYNGEE. This CDR3 contains 15 residues. In DNA form, the CDR3 reads TGTGCCACCAGCCCCGGGGGGACGCGGGGGGACGAGCAGTACTTC. Protein sequence: CATSPGGTRGDEQYF.

This chain links TRBV24-1 with TRBJ2-5; the match to TRBD2 covers 7 bases. This CDR3 has 16 residues. Germline V CDR1 and CDR2: KGHDR, SFDVKD. The V and J ends lost 3 bases and 4 bases, in that order; junction bases with no gene match: 10. The CDR3 coding sequence is TGTGCCACCAGTGATCGATTCGGGACTATGGGAGAGACCCAGTACTTC. Encoded protein: CATSDRFGTMGETQYF.

V and J are TRBV19 and TRBJ1-5; TRBD1 aligns across 9 bases. The V gene end was trimmed by 6 bases and the J gene end by 5 bases; junction bases not matched to a gene: 5. This CDR3 contains 14 residues. CDR1 and CDR2 (germline): LNHDA, SQIVND (reference sequence). The DNA for the CDR3 is TGTGCCAGTAGCAGACAGGGGGATGATCAGCCCCAGCATTTT. It encodes CASSRQGDDQPQHF.

The genes are TRBV5-1 and TRBJ2-5, with 15 bases aligning to TRBD2. Germline V lookup: CDR1 SGHRS, CDR2 YFSETQ. CDR3 length: 17 residues. The J segment lost 5 bases and the V segment lost 4 bases, leaving 9 bases of the junction unmatched. The CDR3 loop reads CASSPGLAGGPRETQYF. The CDR3 DNA reads as TGCGCCAGCAGCCCAGGACTAGCGGGAGGGCCTCGGGAGACCCAGTACTTC. Filled out from reference TRBV5-1 and TRBJ2-5, the complete variable domain reads KAGVTQTPRYLIKTRGQQVTLSCSPISGHRSVSWYQQTPGQGLQFLFEYFSETQRNKGNFPGRFSGRQFSNSRSEMNVSTLELGDSALYLCASSPGLAGGPRETQYFGPGTRLLVL.

The genes are TRBV28 and TRBJ2-7; TRBD2 matches 7 bases. V lost 5 bases, J lost 4 bases, and 8 bases stayed unmatched. Germline CDR1 and CDR2: MDHEN and SYDVKM. The CDR3 covers 14 residues. The CDR3 protein is CASSEGGGGYEQYF. The CDR3 DNA sequence: TGTGCCAGCAGTGAGGGCGGCGGGGGATACGAGCAGTACTTC.

The CDR3 spells CAWSVAGEQYF. The CDR3 coding sequence is TGTGCCTGGAGTGTTGCAGGCGAGCAGTACTTC. The rearrangement joins TRBV30 to TRBJ2-7; no clear D. The CDR3 length is 11 residues. Germline values: CDR1 GTSNPN, CDR2 SVGIG (reference sequence). The V and J ends lost 0 bases and 6 bases respectively, with 6 bases between them.